The 29 T cell receptor beta chains given below trace back to one sample, sequenced in a study of regulatory T cells in long-lasting Graves disease. Libraries of TCR beta came from iRepertoire HTBI primers plus Arm-PCR of CDR3 regions. TCRdb independently ran MiXCR on the multiplex PCR reads; one entry per CDR3 protein. The sample holds a few hundred thousand distinct CDR3 sequences, 20% to 25% seen once. Specified time point: newly diagnosed GD, antithyroid drugs for less than 3 months. Extracted PBMC RNA gave rise to the TCR library. Sample: peripheral blood mononuclear cells (PBMCs), taken at new diagnosis, from a patient treated with antithyroid drugs. The receptors were sampled from a female donor with Graves disease.

This clonotype has at least ten counts. The chain carries TRBV20-1 and TRBJ2-7; the match to TRBD1 covers 7 bases. V gave up 4 bases and J gave up 1 base; unmatched junction bases: 4. CDR3 length: 13 amino acids. The V gene's germline CDR1 is DFQATT and CDR2 SNEGSKA (reference sequence). DNA for the CDR3: TGCAGTGCTAACCGGGACAGATCCTACGAGCAGTACTTC. Protein: CSANRDRSYEQYF.

There are many counts of this clonotype. The chain is built from TRBV7-2 and TRBJ2-7; TRBD2 matches at 11 bases. Germline V gene sequence: CDR1 SGHTA, CDR2 FQGNSA. Germline trimming cut 5 bases from V and 3 bases from J; bases unmatched to any gene: 6. The CDR3 has 15 residues. The chain's CDR3 is CASSVTSGAYYEQYF. Here the CDR3 DNA reads TGTGCCAGCAGCGTGACTAGCGGGGCCTACTACGAGCAGTACTTC.

This clonotype appeared many times. This sequence joins TRBV28 and TRBJ2-7; TRBD1 aligns across 8 bases. Germline V lookup: CDR1 MDHEN, CDR2 SYDVKM. There are 15 residues in the CDR3. V shed 6 bases, J shed 3 bases, and the junction held 10 bases outside the gene matches. The CDR3 DNA sequence: TGTGCCAGCAGACAGGGGACAGGCGGAAACTACGAGCAGTACTTC. As protein: CASRQGTGGNYEQYF.

This clonotype was seen a few times. A far more abundant clone sits one base away, making this likely a read error. J is TRBJ2-1 and V is TRBV11-2; D is uncertain. Germline CDR1 and CDR2: SGHAT and FQNNGV. V gave up 5 bases and J gave up 10 bases, with 21 bases separating them. The CDR3 is made up of 15 amino acids. CDR3 residues: CASSRRAYGVGEQFF. In DNA, the CDR3 is TGTGCCAGCAGCAGACGGGCGTATGGGGTCGGCGAGCAGTTCTTC.

This clonotype was seen ten or more times. The chain couples TRBV7-3 to TRBJ2-2, with 13 nucleotides matching TRBD2. Trimming took 5 bases from V and 6 from J; bases not matched to a gene: 6. The CDR3 is 16 residues long. CDR1 SGHTA and CDR2 FQGTGA come from the germline V gene. CDR3 nucleotide sequence: TGTGCCAGCAGCCCGGGGACTAGCGGGACCCCCGGGGAGCTGTTTTTT. Amino acids: CASSPGTSGTPGELFF.

This clonotype was counted ten times or more. This sequence joins TRBV20-1 and TRBJ1-5, with a tentative D call TRBD1 (5 bases). V was pared by 1 base and J by 2 bases, with 12 bases between. This CDR3 region has 15 residues. The V gene's germline CDR1 is DFQATT and CDR2 SNEGSKA (reference sequence). The CDR3 region has the DNA TGCAGTGCTAGAGTCCCGGGACCCCGCAATCAGCCCCAGCATTTT. Its protein product is CSARVPGPRNQPQHF.

This clonotype has a count of ten or more. At one end, the junction sequence differs from germline, possibly due to a read error. This chain links TRBV5-1 with TRBJ2-3; perhaps TRBD2 as D (5 bases). The CDR3 sequence is 16 residues long. In germline, CDR1 is SGHRS, CDR2 YFSETQ. The chain's CDR3 is CASSLANYRDTDTQYF. The CDR3 nucleotides read TGTGCCAGCAGCTTGGCGAATTACCGGGACACAGATACGCAGTATTTT.

The chain uses TRBV20-1 and TRBJ2-7, with D perhaps matching TRBD1 (6 bases). The germline V and J ends were trimmed by 6 bases and 0 bases, with 15 bases remaining between them. The CDR3 loop spans 14 amino acids. Germline values: CDR1 DFQATT, CDR2 SNEGSKA (reference sequence). The CDR3 coding sequence is TGCAGTGCGTCGAGGACAGCTGACTCCTACGAGCAGTACTTC. Amino acids: CSASRTADSYEQYF.

The genes are TRBV5-4 and TRBJ2-7; 8 nucleotides align to TRBD1. J gave up 3 bases and V 5 bases, and 13 bases lay outside the gene matches. This CDR3 comprises 16 residues. Looked up from germline, CDR1 is SGHNT and CDR2 is YYREEE (reference sequence). CDR3 in DNA: TGTGCCAGCAGTCGGGTTGGGGACAGGTCTGACTACGAGCAGTACTTC. Its translation is CASSRVGDRSDYEQYF.

This clonotype was counted once. The junction shows a germline mismatch at one end, possibly a read error. This chain joins TRBV7-9 and TRBJ2-5; maybe TRBD2 (6 bases). CDR1 is SEHNR and CDR2 is FQNEAQ in the germline V gene (reference sequence). The CDR3 consists of 15 residues. The CDR3 DNA is TGTGCCAGCAGCTTAAATAGCGGAAATCAAGCGACCCAGTACTTC. The encoded protein is CASSLNSGNQATQYF. The entire variable domain, with the rest obtained from reference TRBV7-9 and TRBJ2-5, is as follows: DTGVSQNPRHKITKRGQNVTFRCDPISEHNRLYWYRQTLGQGPEFLTYFQNEAQLEKSRLLSDRFSAERPKGSFSTLEIQRTEQGDSAMYLCASSLNSGNQATQYFGPGTRLLVL.

This clonotype showed up many times. The chain combines TRBV7-9 with TRBJ2-6; D gene unclear. The CDR3 contains 17 residues. The V gene lost 5 bases and the J gene lost 4 bases, with 18 bases spanning the gap. Germline V lookup: CDR1 SEHNR, CDR2 FQNEAQ (reference sequence). The CDR3 reads CASSASAPRSGANVLTF. The CDR3 nucleotides are TGTGCCAGCAGCGCGAGCGCCCCCCGTTCCGGGGCCAACGTCCTGACTTTC.

This clonotype was seen many times. The junction and the germline gene differ at one end; a read error may be behind it. DNA for the CDR3: TGTGCCAGCAGCAACGAATTCGGAAGCAGTCAGCCCCAGCATTTT. It yields the protein CASSNEFGSSQPQHF. This chain uses TRBV7-8 with TRBJ1-5; D unresolved. The CDR3 extends over 15 amino acids. Germline CDR1 is SGHVS and CDR2 is FQNEAQ.

Many counts were recorded for this clonotype. The chain joins TRBV10-1 to TRBJ2-3, with TRBD2 matching over 10 bases. CDR3 length: 16 residues. After removal of 3 bases from V and 9 bases from J, the junction contained 12 bases not matched to a gene. From germline, CDR1 is WNHNN and CDR2 SYGVQD (reference sequence). In DNA form, the CDR3 reads TGCGCCAGCAGTGAAACGAGCGGGAGGGCCTCGAAGACGCAGTATTTT. Its protein is CASSETSGRASKTQYF.

This clonotype was observed at least ten times. V is TRBV11-2 and J is TRBJ2-3; D perhaps matches TRBD2 (5 bases). The CDR3 has 14 residues. The germline gives CDR1 SGHAT, CDR2 FQNNGV. V dropped 5 bases and J dropped 0 bases, with 9 bases sitting between them. CDR3 protein: CASSVRTSTDTQYF. The CDR3 nucleotides read TGTGCCAGCAGCGTCAGGACTAGCACAGATACGCAGTATTTT.

This clonotype was counted between two and nine times. The chain employs TRBV6-1 and TRBJ1-5; the D is unclear. The CDR3 runs to 15 residues. Germline CDR1 and CDR2: MNHNS and SASEGT. Trimming took 3 bases from V and 9 from J, leaving 18 bases between them. The CDR3 sequence is CASSDRESGISPQHF. The DNA of the CDR3 is TGTGCCAGCAGTGATCGTGAAAGTGGGATCTCGCCCCAGCATTTT.

This clonotype was seen many times. V and J are TRBV5-1 and TRBJ1-2; D is undetermined. The CDR3 extends over 14 amino acids. Germline CDR1 is SGHRS and CDR2 is YFSETQ. Trimming left V 0 bases short and J 9 bases short, with 15 bases between. The DNA for the CDR3 is TGCGCCAGCAGCTTGGGGCGAATCACGGCTAGCTACACCTTC. Translating it yields CASSLGRITASYTF.

This clonotype was detected many times. The junction does not match germline at one end; this may be a read error. The CDR3 bases are TGTGCCAGCAGCTTGGGACAGGGGGCGAGGTACGAGCAGTACTTC. It specifies CASSLGQGARYEQYF. The chain carries TRBV5-1 and TRBJ2-7, with 12 bases aligning to TRBD1. The CDR3 has 15 amino acids. Germline V gives CDR1 SGHRS, CDR2 YFSETQ.

This clonotype was seen only a few times. The rearrangement uses TRBV12-5 and TRBJ2-7; 8 nucleotides match TRBD1. The V gene's germline CDR1 is LGHNT and CDR2 FRNRAP. The CDR3 is 16 residues long. V lost 4 bases, J lost 0 bases, and 8 bases stayed unmatched. In DNA form, the CDR3 reads TGTGCTAGTGGTTCGGCGCGGACAGGGCCCTCCTACGAGCAGTACTTC. This translates into CASGSARTGPSYEQYF. Filled out from reference TRBV12-5 and TRBJ2-7, the complete variable domain reads DARVTQTPRHKVTEMGQEVTMRCQPILGHNTVFWYRQTMMQGLELLAYFRNRAPLDDSGMPKDRFSAEMPDATLATLKIQPSEPRDSAVYFCASGSARTGPSYEQYFGPGTRLTVT.

V usage is TRBV25-1 and J usage is TRBJ1-1; 7 bases map to TRBD1. This CDR3 contains 14 residues. Trimming cost V 6 bases and J 4 bases; bases outside gene matches: 8. Germline lookup yields CDR1 MGHDK and CDR2 SYGVNS. The CDR3 is CASSYTGACTEAFF. The DNA of the CDR3 is TGTGCCAGCAGCTACACAGGGGCTTGCACTGAAGCTTTCTTT.

The chain employs TRBV5-1 and TRBJ1-2; TRBD1 agrees at 8 bases. The V gene's germline CDR1 is SGHRS and CDR2 YFSETQ. V shed 2 bases, J shed 10 bases, and the junction held 10 bases outside the gene matches. The CDR3 loop spans 14 amino acids. The CDR3 here is CASSFLGQGIDYTF. The CDR3 coding sequence is TGCGCCAGCAGCTTTCTAGGACAGGGTATTGACTACACCTTC.

In this sample, this clonotype turned up many times. The rearrangement joins TRBV11-2 to TRBJ2-5, with D perhaps matching TRBD2 (6 bases). The CDR3 has 15 amino acids. With 5 bases removed from V and 5 bases from J, the gap between germline ends came to 18 bases. Germline V CDR1 and CDR2: SGHAT, FQNNGV. CDR3 sequence: CASSPRMEGAETQYF. The DNA for the CDR3 is TGTGCCAGCAGCCCCCGCATGGAGGGCGCGGAGACCCAGTACTTC.

This clonotype was recorded many times. The rearrangement links TRBV18 to TRBJ1-1, with TRBD1 identical over 8 bases. Germline CDR1 reads KGHSH; CDR2 reads LQKENI. The CDR3 length is 15 residues. The J segment lost 4 bases and the V segment lost 4 bases, leaving 8 bases of the junction unmatched. CDR3 in amino acids: CASSQDRAMVTEAFF. The CDR3 nucleotides read TGTGCCAGCTCACAGGACAGGGCTATGGTCACTGAAGCTTTCTTT.

This clonotype was picked up many times. The V and J genes are TRBV12-3 or TRBV12-4 and TRBJ2-7; D might be TRBD1 (7 bases). The CDR3 consists of 14 residues. V lost 3 bases and J lost 3, with 12 bases in between. CDR3 sequence: CASSLSGGGYEQYF. CDR3 DNA sequence: TGTGCCAGCAGTTTGTCAGGGGGAGGCTACGAGCAGTACTTC.

In its sample, this clonotype was seen many times. The chain recombines TRBV11-2 with TRBJ2-1; TRBD2 matches 15 bases. In germline, CDR1 is SGHAT, CDR2 FQNNGV. The V segment lost 4 bases and the J segment 3 bases; nucleotides outside the gene matches: 10. The CDR3 consists of 19 residues. CDR3 residues: CASSSRWTSGRGFYNEQFF. Here the CDR3 DNA reads TGTGCCAGCAGCTCGCGTTGGACTAGCGGGAGGGGGTTCTACAATGAGCAGTTCTTC.

This clonotype was seen a handful of times. The chain joins TRBV6-1 to TRBJ1-5; possible D gene TRBD1, 6 bases. CDR3 length: 14 residues. Germline CDR1 reads MNHNS; CDR2 reads SASEGT. Trimming took off 5 bases at V and 7 bases at J, with 15 bases between the two ends. The CDR3 spells CASSTQGPRQPQHF. DNA of the CDR3: TGTGCCAGCAGTACACAGGGCCCCCGACAGCCCCAGCATTTT.

This clonotype was seen repeatedly, ten times or more. The chain uses TRBV20-1 and TRBJ2-7, with D perhaps matching TRBD1 (5 bases). The CDR3 is made up of 11 amino acids. Germline CDR1 and CDR2: DFQATT and SNEGSKA (reference sequence). Trimming took off 3 bases at V and 6 bases at J, with 9 bases between the two ends. In DNA form, the CDR3 reads TGCAGTGCTAGTGAAGGGGTCGAGCAGTACTTC. As protein: CSASEGVEQYF.

This clonotype was recorded once. This chain joins TRBV27 and TRBJ2-3; 11 nucleotides align to TRBD2. The J call is doubtful: the DNA matches TRBJ2-5 better. The V gene's germline CDR1 is MNHEY and CDR2 SMNVEV (reference sequence). The CDR3 spans 15 residues. The DNA of the CDR3 is TGTGCCAGCCGACTAGCGGGATCGTACGGCGAGACCCAGTACTTC. It specifies CASRLAGSYGETQYF.

The chain is built from TRBV24-1 and TRBJ2-3; 9 bases are shared with TRBD1. The CDR3 loop spans 14 amino acids. The trim removed 4 bases at V and 5 bases at J, leaving 3 bases unmatched. CDR1 is KGHDR, CDR2 SFDVKD, per germline. In nucleotides, the CDR3 is TGTGCCACCAGTGAACCGGACAGGGGAGATACGCAGTATTTT. Protein: CATSEPDRGDTQYF.

This clonotype showed up many times. This chain links TRBV7-9 with TRBJ2-7, with 10 bases that match TRBD2. This CDR3 contains 14 residues. The V segment lost 2 bases and the J segment 6 bases; nucleotides outside the gene matches: 4. Germline V gene data show CDR1 as SEHNR and CDR2 as FQNEAQ (reference sequence). DNA of the CDR3: TGTGCCAGCAGCTTAAGCGGGAGGGTTTCCGAGCAGTACTTC. Its translation: CASSLSGRVSEQYF.